One and the same sample provided the 21 T cell receptor beta chains below, sequenced in a study of blood T cell repertoires in COVID-19 (dated by TCRdb to 2018 to 2020). The library came from the immunoSEQ multiplex PCR assay. As stored in TCRdb, this immuneACCESS dataset retains in-frame rearrangements with V and J assigned. A fraction of the clones does not appear; measured against another copy, unresolved V genes explain less than half of the discrepancy, and the remainder lacks a known reason. The table for this sample lists 200,000 to 250,000 clones; 82% of them were counted only once. The ten largest make up 5.2% of the sample. The specimen was peripheral blood. The receptors originated from a woman between 70 and 85 years old with COVID-19, enrolled during active disease.

J is TRBJ1-2 and V is TRBV7-2; 9 nucleotides line up with TRBD1. Germline V CDR1 and CDR2: SGHTA, FQGNSA. After removal of 5 bases from V and 7 bases from J, the junction contained 8 bases not matched to a gene. The CDR3 is 14 residues long. CDR3 amino acids: CASSLQGARAGYTF. In DNA form, the CDR3 reads TGTGCCAGCAGCCTACAGGGGGCGCGGGCTGGCTACACCTTC.

This clone has a handful of counts. V usage is TRBV6-1 and J usage is TRBJ2-5, with TRBD1 as a possible D gene (5 bases). There are 14 residues in the CDR3. V gave up 3 bases and J gave up 5 bases, with 13 bases separating them. Germline-derived CDR1 and CDR2 are MNHNS and SASEGT. This chain's CDR3 is CASSDQAGWETQYF. As DNA, the CDR3 is TGTGCCAGCAGTGATCAAGCAGGGTGGGAGACCCAGTACTTC.

This chain joins TRBV5-1 and TRBJ2-1; 11 nucleotides match TRBD2. Germline V gene lookup returns CDR1 SGHRS and CDR2 YFSETQ. V shed 1 base, J shed 7 bases, and the junction held 7 bases outside the gene matches. The CDR3 consists of 16 residues. The CDR3 DNA reads as TGCGCCAGCAGCTTGACTAGCGGGAGAGGGGTTAATGAGCAGTTCTTC. This codes for CASSLTSGRGVNEQFF.

The V gene is TRBV29-1, the J gene TRBJ2-1; D call uncertain. The V and J ends lost 5 bases and 0 bases respectively, with 8 bases between them. CDR1 and CDR2 (germline): SQVTM, ANQGSEA. The CDR3 has 13 amino acids. The CDR3 region has the DNA TGCAGCGTTTACTCACCCTCCTACAATGAGCAGTTCTTC. Translation: CSVYSPSYNEQFF.

The gene calls are TRBV5-4 and TRBJ2-3, with TRBD1 identical over 9 bases. Germline assignment: CDR1 SGHNT and CDR2 YYREEE (reference sequence). The V and J ends lost 3 bases and 4 bases, in that order; junction bases with no gene match: 3. CDR3 size: 14 residues. CDR3 in amino acids: CASSWGQGPDTQYF. In DNA form, the CDR3 reads TGTGCCAGCAGCTGGGGACAGGGTCCAGATACGCAGTATTTT.

This clone was found once. The chain couples TRBV5-4 to TRBJ2-1; 9 bases align to TRBD2. Germline CDR1 SGHNT, CDR2 YYREEE (reference sequence). This CDR3 has 14 residues. The trim removed 0 bases at V and 12 bases at J, leaving 7 bases unmatched. The CDR3 loop reads CASSLEVAGAGQFF. DNA of the CDR3: TGTGCCAGCAGCTTGGAGGTAGCGGGAGCGGGGCAGTTCTTC.

This clone was recorded once. This chain connects TRBV28 to TRBJ2-3; 16 bases align to TRBD2. CDR1 and CDR2 (germline): MDHEN, SYDVKM. The CDR3 runs 16 residues. V gave up 3 bases and J gave up 6 bases; unmatched junction bases: 3. The CDR3 protein is CASSLGTSGRADTQYF. CDR3 sequence (DNA): TGTGCCAGCAGTTTGGGGACTAGCGGGAGGGCCGATACGCAGTATTTT.

This chain connects TRBV10-3 to TRBJ1-1; TRBD1 matches 7 bases. V lost 6 bases to trimming and J lost 2 bases; unmatched junction nucleotides: 12. Germline CDR1 ENHRY, CDR2 SYGVKD. This CDR3 comprises 16 residues. DNA for the CDR3: TGTGCCATCAGGCCCAACACAGGGGACCGTAACACTGAAGCTTTCTTT. Its translation is CAIRPNTGDRNTEAFF.

The chain uses TRBV6-5 and TRBJ2-5; possible D gene TRBD1, 6 bases. The CDR3 runs 13 residues. Deletions cut 6 bases from V and 5 bases from J, with 13 bases between. In germline, CDR1 is MNHEY, CDR2 SVGAGI. The CDR3 loop reads CASRLWGRETQYF. DNA for the CDR3: TGTGCCAGCAGGTTGTGGGGGCGGGAGACCCAGTACTTC.

V is TRBV3-1 (or the pseudogene TRBV3-2) and J is TRBJ1-2, with 7 bases fitting TRBD1. CDR1 LGHDT and CDR2 YNNKEL come from the germline V gene (reference sequence). V shed 0 bases, J shed 4 bases, and the junction held 11 bases outside the gene matches. The CDR3 extends over 17 amino acids. Here the CDR3 DNA reads TGTGCCAGCAGCCAAGAGCGGAGGGGGCTCCCAACCTATGGCTACACCTTC. Protein: CASSQERRGLPTYGYTF.

The gene calls are TRBV11-3 and TRBJ2-1; TRBD2 matches at 13 bases. The germline V gene encodes CDR1 SGHNT and CDR2 YENEEA. The CDR3 loop spans 18 amino acids. V lost 5 bases, J lost 2 bases, and 9 bases stayed unmatched. The CDR3 DNA reads TGTGCCAGCAGCCCCACTAGCGGGAGGGCCGGGACCTACAATGAGCAGTTCTTC. The encoded protein is CASSPTSGRAGTYNEQFF. The variable domain in full, completed from reference TRBV11-3 and TRBJ2-1, reads EAGVVQSPRYKIIEKKQPVAFWCNPISGHNTLYWYLQNLGQGPELLIRYENEEAVDDSQLPKDRFSAERLKGVDSTLKIQPAELGDSAVYLCASSPTSGRAGTYNEQFFGPGTRLTVL.

This chain uses TRBV6-5 with TRBJ1-1; 8 bases agree with TRBD1. This CDR3 region has 14 residues. The germline CDR1 and CDR2 sequences are MNHEY and SVGAGI. V shed 6 bases, J shed 3 bases, and the junction held 6 bases outside the gene matches. The DNA for the CDR3 is TGTGCCAGCAGCCCAAGACAGGGGTACACTGAAGCTTTCTTT. The encoded protein is CASSPRQGYTEAFF.

The chain carries TRBV28 and TRBJ1-5, with 8 bases fitting TRBD1. V trimming: 5 bases; J trimming: 4 bases; junction bases outside the gene matches: 7. Germline CDR1 reads MDHEN; CDR2 reads SYDVKM. CDR3 length: 15 residues. CDR3 in amino acids: CASSRLGQGNQPQHF. The CDR3 region has the DNA TGTGCCAGCAGTCGACTCGGACAGGGTAATCAGCCCCAGCATTTT.

The chain couples TRBV5-1 to TRBJ2-1, with TRBD2 identical over 11 bases. Germline assignment: CDR1 SGHRS and CDR2 YFSETQ. V shed 1 base and J 5 bases; nucleotides not matched to a gene: 5. This CDR3 is built from 16 residues. The CDR3 sequence: CASSLTSGSWDNEQFF. CDR3 coding DNA: TGCGCCAGCAGCTTGACTAGCGGGAGTTGGGACAATGAGCAGTTCTTC.

V gene TRBV10-3 combines with J gene TRBJ1-5, with D perhaps matching TRBD1 (6 bases). Between the trimmed V and J ends, which lost 2 bases and 7 bases, there was a span of 9 bases. The CDR3 length is 13 residues. The germline V gene has CDR1 ENHRY and CDR2 SYGVKD. The CDR3 protein is CAISERTAQPQHF. DNA of the CDR3: TGTGCCATCAGTGAGAGGACAGCCCAGCCCCAGCATTTT.

The chain has TRBV3-1 (or the pseudogene TRBV3-2) and TRBJ1-1; the D is unclear. V gave up 1 base and J gave up 2 bases, with 5 bases separating them. Looked up from germline, CDR1 is LGHDT and CDR2 is YNNKEL (reference sequence). CDR3 length: 13 amino acids. For the CDR3, the DNA is TGTGCCAGCAGCCAAGCAGATAACACTGAAGCTTTCTTT. It is translated as CASSQADNTEAFF.

The CDR3 protein is CASSHRLAGGETQYF. The CDR3 nucleotides read TGTGCCAGCAGCCACCGACTAGCGGGAGGAGAGACCCAGTACTTC. The genes are TRBV5-6 and TRBJ2-5, with TRBD2 matching 13 bases. The CDR3 consists of 15 residues. The ends lost 4 bases at V and 4 bases at J; junction bases unmatched: 4. Germline CDR1 and CDR2: SGHDT and YYEEEE.

The chain combines TRBV5-5 with TRBJ1-4, with 8 bases that match TRBD1. V dropped 0 bases and J dropped 0; count of bases not matched to a gene: 1. CDR3 length: 16 amino acids. Germline CDR1 SGHKS, CDR2 YYEKEE (reference sequence). CDR3 sequence reads: CASSLGQGTTNEKLFF. In DNA, the CDR3 is TGTGCCAGCAGCTTGGGACAGGGGACAACTAATGAAAAACTGTTTTTT.

The chain employs TRBV28 and TRBJ2-5, with D possibly TRBD1 on 5 matching bases. The CDR3 runs to 14 residues. Deletions cut 3 bases from V and 4 bases from J, with 12 bases between. Germline lookup yields CDR1 MDHEN and CDR2 SYDVKM. For the CDR3, the DNA is TGTGCCAGCAGTTTGAATGGGGCCAGAGAGACCCAGTACTTC. Translation gives CASSLNGARETQYF. Full variable domain (outside the CDR3, taken from reference TRBV28 and TRBJ2-5): DVKVTQSSRYLVKRTGEKVFLECVQDMDHENMFWYRQDPGLGLRLIYFSYDVKMKEKGDIPEGYSVSREKKERFSLILESASTNQTSMYLCASSLNGARETQYFGPGTRLLVL.

V gene TRBV19 combines with J gene TRBJ2-1, with a possible D match to TRBD2 (6 bases). The CDR3 totals 14 residues. CDR1 LNHDA and CDR2 SQIVND come from the germline V gene (reference sequence). V lost 4 bases and J lost 4, with 11 bases in between. CDR3 bases: TGTGCCAGTAGTACGAGCGGGCTATACAATGAGCAGTTCTTC. Protein product: CASSTSGLYNEQFF.

The chain recombines TRBV13 with TRBJ1-3, with a tentative D call TRBD1 (6 bases). V was shortened by 5 bases and J by 4 bases, with 18 bases between the two germline ends. The CDR3 covers 16 residues. The germline V gene has CDR1 PRHDT and CDR2 FYEKMQ (reference sequence). DNA of the CDR3: TGTGCCAGCAGCACATCCACAGGGCTTGGAGGAAACACCATATATTTT. This translates into CASSTSTGLGGNTIYF.